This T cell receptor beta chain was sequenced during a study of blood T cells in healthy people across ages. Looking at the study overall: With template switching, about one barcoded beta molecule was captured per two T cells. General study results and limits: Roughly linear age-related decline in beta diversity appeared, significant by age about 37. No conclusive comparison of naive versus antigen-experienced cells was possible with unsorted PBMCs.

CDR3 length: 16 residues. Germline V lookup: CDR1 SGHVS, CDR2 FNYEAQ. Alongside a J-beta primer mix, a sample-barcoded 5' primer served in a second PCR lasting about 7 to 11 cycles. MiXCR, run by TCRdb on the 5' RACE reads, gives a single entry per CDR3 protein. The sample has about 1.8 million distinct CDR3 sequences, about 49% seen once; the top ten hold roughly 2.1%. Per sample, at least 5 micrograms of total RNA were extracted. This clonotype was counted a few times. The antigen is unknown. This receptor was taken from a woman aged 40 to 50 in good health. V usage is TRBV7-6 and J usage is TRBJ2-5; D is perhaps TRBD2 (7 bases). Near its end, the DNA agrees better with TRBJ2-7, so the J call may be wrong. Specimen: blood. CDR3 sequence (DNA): TGTGCCAGCAGCTTAGCCACAGGGACTAATGGCTACGAGCAGTACTTC. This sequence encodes CASSLATGTNGYEQYF.